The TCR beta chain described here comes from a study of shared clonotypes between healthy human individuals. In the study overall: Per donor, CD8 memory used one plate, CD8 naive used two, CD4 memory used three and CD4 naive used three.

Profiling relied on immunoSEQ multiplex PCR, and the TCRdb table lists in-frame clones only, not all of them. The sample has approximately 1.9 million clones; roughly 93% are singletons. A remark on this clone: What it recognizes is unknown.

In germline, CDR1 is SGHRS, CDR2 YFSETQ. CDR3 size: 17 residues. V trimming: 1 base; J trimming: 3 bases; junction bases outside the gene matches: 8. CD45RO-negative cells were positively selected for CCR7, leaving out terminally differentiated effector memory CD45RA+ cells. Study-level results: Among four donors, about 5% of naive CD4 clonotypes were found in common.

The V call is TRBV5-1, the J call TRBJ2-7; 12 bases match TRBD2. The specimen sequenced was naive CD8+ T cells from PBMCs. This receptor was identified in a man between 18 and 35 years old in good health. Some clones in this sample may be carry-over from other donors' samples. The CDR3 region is CASSLYASGRAVYEQYF. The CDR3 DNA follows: TGCGCCAGCAGCTTGTATGCTAGCGGGAGGGCTGTCTACGAGCAGTACTTC.